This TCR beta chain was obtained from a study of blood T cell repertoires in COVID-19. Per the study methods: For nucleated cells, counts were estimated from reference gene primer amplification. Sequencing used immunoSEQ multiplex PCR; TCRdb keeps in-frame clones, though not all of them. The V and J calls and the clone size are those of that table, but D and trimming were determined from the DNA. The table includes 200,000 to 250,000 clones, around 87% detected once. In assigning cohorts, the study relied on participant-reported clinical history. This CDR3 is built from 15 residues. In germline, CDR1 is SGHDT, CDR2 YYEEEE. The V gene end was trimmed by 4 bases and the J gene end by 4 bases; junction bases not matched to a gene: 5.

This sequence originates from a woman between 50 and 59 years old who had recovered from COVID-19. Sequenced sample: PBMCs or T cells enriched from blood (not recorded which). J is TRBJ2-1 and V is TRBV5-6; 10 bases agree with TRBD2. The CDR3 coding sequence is TGTGCCAGCAGCAATAGCGGGAGGCCTTACAATGAGCAGTTCTTC. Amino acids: CASSNSGRPYNEQFF.